These 14 T cell receptor beta chains originate from one sample sequenced in a study of CD8+CD57+ T cells in acquired aplastic anemia. For CDR3 and TCR beta VDJ profiling, genomic DNA was the template used. Using its own MiXCR run on the reads, TCRdb lists one record per CDR3 protein. Of some 140,000 distinct CDR3 sequences listed, around two fifths are singletons. Sequencing used sorted CD4+, CD8+, or CD8+CD57+ T cells (not recorded which) from PBMCs. These receptors all stem from a human donor in good health, serving as a control.

The V call is TRBV15, the J call TRBJ1-4; D is unclear. The CDR3 runs to 12 residues. Germline V gives CDR1 LNHNV, CDR2 YYDKDF (reference sequence). V was shortened by 5 bases and J by 7 bases, with 8 bases between the two germline ends. The CDR3 bases are TGTGCCACCAGCTACACGGGTGAAAAACTGTTTTTT. Residues: CATSYTGEKLFF.

This clonotype has ten or more counts. The chain employs TRBV3-1 and TRBJ2-7; 7 positions agree with TRBD2. In germline, CDR1 is LGHDT, CDR2 YNNKEL (reference sequence). V lost 1 base, J lost 4 bases, and 7 bases stayed unmatched. The CDR3 consists of 15 residues. In nucleotides, the CDR3 is TGTGCCAGCAGCCAAGCCCTGCCTAGCGGATACGAGCAGTACTTC. Protein product: CASSQALPSGYEQYF.

The chain carries TRBV29-1 and TRBJ1-1, with a tentative D call TRBD1 (5 bases). Between the trimmed V and J ends, which lost 4 bases and 0 bases, there was a span of 15 bases. CDR1 and CDR2 (germline): SQVTM, ANQGSEA. The CDR3 loop spans 15 amino acids. The DNA of the CDR3 is TGCAGCGTTGTGTCTGGGACCTTAATGAACACTGAAGCTTTCTTT. This codes for CSVVSGTLMNTEAFF.

This clonotype showed up many times. The chain carries TRBV7-6 and TRBJ1-1; maybe TRBD1 (5 bases). With 1 base removed from V and 1 base from J, the gap between germline ends came to 10 bases. CDR1 SGHVS and CDR2 FNYEAQ come from the germline V gene. The CDR3 is 15 residues long. The CDR3 loop reads CASSLDRTPNTEAFF. CDR3 DNA: TGTGCCAGCAGCTTAGACAGGACACCGAACACTGAAGCTTTCTTT.

Notes on this clonotype: A much larger clone lies one base from this, so it may be a read error. CDR3 loop: CAGSPWTSYDNEQFF. The CDR3 DNA is TGTGCCGGCAGCCCCTGGACTAGCTATGACAATGAGCAGTTCTTC. The rearrangement joins TRBV4-2 to TRBJ2-1; 8 bases line up with TRBD2. The CDR3 has 15 amino acids. Germline-derived CDR1 and CDR2 are LGHNA and YNFKEQ.

Worth noting for this clonotype: A read error may produce the germline difference seen at one junction end. The rearrangement links TRBV7-9 to TRBJ2-7, with D unclear. The length of the CDR3 is 14 residues. Per the germline V gene, CDR1 is SEHNR and CDR2 is FQNEAQ (reference sequence). The CDR3 region is CASSRSRLLLERYF. As DNA, the CDR3 is TGTGCCAGCTCCCGTAGCAGGCTCCTCCTCGAGCGGTACTTC. Supplemented by reference TRBV7-9 and TRBJ2-7, the full variable domain reads DTGVSQNPRHKITKRGQNVTFRCDPISEHNRLYWYRQTLGQGPEFLTYFQNEAQLEKSRLLSDRFSAERPKGSFSTLEIQRTEQGDSAMYLCASSRSRLLLERYFGPGTRLTVT.

The chain carries TRBV20-1 and TRBJ2-5; D not certain. Germline CDR1 is DFQATT and CDR2 is SNEGSKA (reference sequence). This CDR3 contains 13 residues. Trimming took 5 bases from V and 7 from J, leaving 17 bases between them. CDR3 in amino acids: CSAQPGNPRTQYF. In nucleotides, the CDR3 is TGCAGTGCTCAGCCAGGCAATCCCCGGACCCAGTACTTC.

As for this clonotype: This may arise from a read error, as a much more abundant clone is one base away. The CDR3 end shows no conserved phenylalanine or tryptophan, and so a read error is likely. The chain employs TRBV5-8 and TRBJ1-1; D is unresolved. The V and J ends lost 2 bases and 10 bases respectively, with 12 bases between them. The V gene's germline CDR1 is SGHTS and CDR2 YDEGEE. This CDR3 has 12 amino acids. This CDR3 is CASSLDNSRAFS. CDR3 nucleotides: TGTGCCAGCAGCTTAGATAATTCAAGAGCTTTCTCT.

This clonotype was observed at least ten times. The genes are TRBV11-2 and TRBJ1-4, with a possible D match to TRBD1 (5 bases). Germline V gene sequence: CDR1 SGHAT, CDR2 FQNNGV. V dropped 2 bases and J dropped 8 bases, with 12 bases sitting between them. The CDR3 runs 14 residues. Written as DNA, the CDR3 is TGTGCCAGCAGCTTAAACCGGGGACGAGAAAAACTGTTTTTT. Residues: CASSLNRGREKLFF.

A few counts support this clonotype. Being one base from a much bigger clone, this may be a read error. The chain combines TRBV6-1 with TRBJ2-7; 10 bases map to TRBD2. Losses at the gene ends were 8 bases for V and 0 bases for J; bases not matched to a gene: 7. CDR1 and CDR2 (germline): MNHNS, SASEGT. This CDR3 is 15 amino acids long. The CDR3 region has the DNA TGTGCCAGCGGTCCGGCTAGCGGGAGCTCCTACGAGCAGTACTTC. This codes for CASGPASGSSYEQYF.

The J gene is TRBJ2-1, the V gene TRBV29-1; a weak D match, TRBD2 (6 bases). Germline CDR1 SQVTM, CDR2 ANQGSEA. V shed 7 bases and J shed 9 bases, with 16 bases lying between them. The CDR3 runs 12 residues. CDR3 sequence reads: CSAPRDSGEQFF. The DNA of the CDR3 is TGCAGCGCCCCGCGGGACTCAGGTGAGCAGTTCTTC.

Of note for this clonotype: Just one base apart from a much larger clone, this may be a read error. The J gene is TRBJ1-1, the V gene TRBV5-1; 7 positions agree with TRBD1. The trim removed 2 bases at V and 5 bases at J, leaving 6 bases unmatched. CDR3 size: 14 residues. The germline gives CDR1 SGHRS, CDR2 YFSETQ. This CDR3 is CASSFRTGLTEAFF. In DNA, the CDR3 is TGCGCCAGCAGCTTTCGGACAGGTTTAACTGAAGCTTTCTTT.

This chain connects TRBV5-1 to TRBJ1-4; 10 bases map to TRBD1. CDR3 length: 14 residues. Germline V gene lookup returns CDR1 SGHRS and CDR2 YFSETQ. The junction had 5 bases not matched to a gene; V was cut back by 5 bases and J by 7 bases. The CDR3, as DNA: TGCGCCAGCAGGCCGACAGGGGGCAGTGAAAAACTGTTTTTT. Protein sequence: CASRPTGGSEKLFF.

The J gene is TRBJ1-2, the V gene TRBV6-2 or TRBV6-3; TRBD1 agrees at 9 bases. After removal of 7 bases from V and 8 bases from J, the junction contained 8 bases not matched to a gene. Germline assignment: CDR1 MNHEY and CDR2 SVGEGT. This CDR3 contains 13 residues. The CDR3 loop reads CASTLDRGGGYTF. CDR3 sequence (DNA): TGTGCCAGCACCTTGGACAGGGGAGGGGGCTACACCTTC.